This T cell receptor beta chain derives from a study of T cell clonotyping in hematopoietic cell transplantation. Whole-study findings and limits: Broader posttransplant TCR repertoire diversity was predicted by graft donor and pretransplant recipient Inverse Simpson Index values.

Recipients were bled about 28 days pretransplant and at posttransplant days 30, 100, 180. The CDR3 extends over 12 amino acids. The junction had 6 bases not matched to a gene; V was cut back by 8 bases and J by 6 bases. CDR1 SNHLY and CDR2 FYNNEI come from the germline V gene. In the case of this clone: What it binds is not known. This specimen includes other DNA sequences encoding the same CDR3.

The protocol was immunoSEQ multiplex PCR, while the TCRdb copy is restricted to in-frame clones and leaves out a portion. The sample contains about 17,000 clones, more than 75% of which appear only once. The chain links TRBV2 to TRBJ2-7, with 8 positions matching TRBD2. This receptor was taken from a male patient between 55 and 70 years old who had an allogeneic stem cell transplant from a related donor, so the T cells may come from the graft donor. Some clones in this sample may be carry-over from other donors' samples. Sequencing used PBMCs, obtained 100 days after allogeneic stem cell transplant. CDR3 DNA sequence: TGTGCCAGCGGGACTAGTGTTATCGAGCAGTACTTC. Translating it yields CASGTSVIEQYF.